What follows are 22 T cell receptor beta chains derived from one specimen sequenced in a study of T cell responses to AZD1222 COVID-19 vaccine. This table comes from immunoSEQ multiplex PCR, and its TCRdb copy is limited to in-frame clones, with some not included. This sample has 95,000 to 150,000 clones, with more than 80% found just once. The material sequenced was peripheral blood, taken on day 0 of AZD1222 vaccination. The source of these receptors is an adult in good health.

The chain recombines TRBV21-1 with TRBJ1-2; TRBD1, the D gene given by the table, was not confirmed from the DNA. TRBV21-1 is deemed a pseudogene. The CDR3 extends over 14 amino acids. The CDR3 sequence: CASTPPTFNYGYTF. The CDR3 nucleotides read TGTGCCAGCACCCCTCCGACATTTAACTATGGCTACACCTTC.

The chain uses TRBV20-1 and TRBJ2-1; no definite D call. CDR1 is DFQATT and CDR2 is SNEGSKA in the germline V gene (reference sequence). The CDR3 length is 13 residues. Trimming took off 3 bases at V and 6 bases at J, with 12 bases between the two ends. CDR3 bases: TGCAGTGCTAGTCCACGACCTTCCAATGAGCAGTTCTTC. The encoded protein is CSASPRPSNEQFF.

The CDR3 region has the DNA TGCGCCAGCAGGGAAACCGGGACAGCGGATGGCTACACCTTC. Its protein is CASRETGTADGYTF. This chain uses TRBV5-1 with TRBJ1-2; 7 bases align to TRBD1. This CDR3 is built from 14 residues. V shed 5 bases and J 6 bases; nucleotides not matched to a gene: 10. The germline CDR1 and CDR2 sequences are SGHRS and YFSETQ. The variable domain in full, completed from reference TRBV5-1 and TRBJ1-2, reads KAGVTQTPRYLIKTRGQQVTLSCSPISGHRSVSWYQQTPGQGLQFLFEYFSETQRNKGNFPGRFSGRQFSNSRSEMNVSTLELGDSALYLCASRETGTADGYTFGSGTRLTVV.

Only a few counts were recorded for this clone. V gene TRBV5-1 combines with J gene TRBJ1-6; 8 bases are shared with TRBD1. This CDR3 has 17 amino acids. V trimming: 4 bases; J trimming: 8 bases; junction bases outside the gene matches: 14. Germline CDR1 is SGHRS and CDR2 is YFSETQ. Here the CDR3 reads CASSANYRDRWDSPLHF. The CDR3, as DNA: TGCGCCAGCAGCGCCAACTACCGGGACAGGTGGGATTCACCCCTCCACTTT.

The chain has TRBV3-1 (or the pseudogene TRBV3-2) and TRBJ1-2; 9 positions agree with TRBD1. V was clipped by 4 bases and J by 7 bases; unmatched bases: 7. CDR3 length equals 14 residues. The germline V gene has CDR1 LGHDT and CDR2 YNNKEL (reference sequence). The CDR3 sequence: CASSPNRQGGGYTF. CDR3 nucleotides: TGTGCCAGCAGCCCGAATAGACAGGGGGGTGGCTACACCTTC.

This chain uses TRBV7-8 with TRBJ2-7; 7 bases are a match to TRBD1. The CDR3 is made up of 14 amino acids. From germline, CDR1 is SGHVS and CDR2 FQNEAQ. With V trimmed by 3 bases and J by 4 bases, 6 bases remained unmatched. The CDR3 DNA follows: TGTGCCAGCAGCTTCTCAGGGGGTACGTACGAGCAGTACTTC. This encodes CASSFSGGTYEQYF.

The chain joins TRBV12-5 to TRBJ2-1; 9 positions agree with TRBD2. The V segment lost 7 bases and the J segment 6 bases; nucleotides outside the gene matches: 10. Germline lookup yields CDR1 LGHNT and CDR2 FRNRAP. CDR3 size: 15 residues. The CDR3 protein is CASAPRGGFFNEQFF. CDR3 DNA sequence: TGTGCTAGTGCCCCGCGGGGGGGCTTTTTCAATGAGCAGTTCTTC. The variable domain in full, completed from reference TRBV12-5 and TRBJ2-1, reads DARVTQTPRHKVTEMGQEVTMRCQPILGHNTVFWYRQTMMQGLELLAYFRNRAPLDDSGMPKDRFSAEMPDATLATLKIQPSEPRDSAVYFCASAPRGGFFNEQFFGPGTRLTVL.

V is TRBV3-1 (or the pseudogene TRBV3-2) and J is TRBJ1-1, with D possibly matching TRBD1 (6 bases). Germline V gives CDR1 LGHDT, CDR2 YNNKEL (reference sequence). Trimming removed 1 base from V and 11 bases from J, with 17 bases in between. The CDR3 covers 14 residues. The CDR3 DNA reads TGTGCCAGCAGCCAAGCCAACAGGGTGTTTGGGGCTTTCTTT. Translated: CASSQANRVFGAFF.

The V gene is TRBV18, the J gene TRBJ1-1; 7 bases match TRBD1. J lost 8 bases, V lost 4 bases, and 4 bases had no gene match. The CDR3 is 12 amino acids. Germline CDR1 reads KGHSH; CDR2 reads LQKENI. CDR3 loop: CASSRGQVEAFF. The CDR3 bases are TGTGCCAGCTCACGCGGACAGGTCGAAGCTTTCTTT.

The V gene is TRBV7-8, the J gene TRBJ1-3; the D is unclear. Germline lookup yields CDR1 SGHVS and CDR2 FQNEAQ. Trimming took 0 bases from V and 5 from J, leaving 14 bases between them. This CDR3 has 16 residues. The CDR3 bases are TGTGCCAGCAGCTTAGCGCTGGGAGGCAACAGAAACACCATATATTTT. This sequence encodes CASSLALGGNRNTIYF.

The genes are TRBV2 and TRBJ1-5; tentatively, D is TRBD1 (5 bases). Per germline, CDR1 SNHLY and CDR2 FYNNEI. Trimming left V 9 bases short and J 7 bases short, with 19 bases between. The CDR3 has 14 amino acids. CDR3 in amino acids: CARSRARRDQPQHF. The CDR3 DNA reads as TGTGCCAGGTCCCGCGCCCGGCGGGACCAGCCCCAGCATTTT.

V and J are TRBV2 and TRBJ2-3; TRBD1 might be the D (6 bases). This CDR3 contains 15 residues. Deletions cut 3 bases from V and 1 base from J, with 11 bases between. Germline CDR1 is SNHLY and CDR2 is FYNNEI. The DNA for the CDR3 is TGTGCCAGCAGTGAGAGGTCAGGGGGCACAGATACGCAGTATTTT. It codes for CASSERSGGTDTQYF.

The chain carries TRBV29-1 and TRBJ2-5; TRBD2 aligns across 9 bases. V shed 3 bases, J shed 4 bases, and the junction held 9 bases outside the gene matches. CDR1 is SQVTM and CDR2 is ANQGSEA in the germline V gene. This CDR3 has 15 residues. DNA of the CDR3: TGCAGCGTTGACGGGCGGGAGGGCCTTCCAGAGACCCAGTACTTC. It is translated as CSVDGREGLPETQYF. The whole variable domain, filled in from reference TRBV29-1 and TRBJ2-5, reads SAVISQKPSRDICQRGTSLTIQCQVDSQVTMMFWYRQQPGQSLTLIATANQGSEATYESGFVIDKFPISRPNLTFSTLTVSNMSPEDSSIYLCSVDGREGLPETQYFGPGTRLLVL.

The rearrangement joins TRBV3-1 (or the pseudogene TRBV3-2) to TRBJ1-6; D remains ambiguous. Germline V gives CDR1 LGHDT, CDR2 YNNKEL (reference sequence). The CDR3 consists of 12 residues. The V gene lost 2 bases and the J gene lost 10 bases, with 6 bases spanning the gap. CDR3 sequence: CASSQSRSPLHF. The CDR3 nucleotides read TGTGCCAGCAGCCAAAGTAGATCACCCCTCCACTTT.

The chain carries TRBV30 and TRBJ1-5; the match to TRBD1 covers 9 bases. J gave up 5 bases and V 0 bases, and 8 bases lay outside the gene matches. The CDR3 contains 16 residues. Germline V gene lookup returns CDR1 GTSNPN and CDR2 SVGIG (reference sequence). CDR3 region: CAWSVRGTGFDQPQHF. CDR3 bases: TGTGCCTGGAGTGTACGAGGGACAGGGTTCGATCAGCCCCAGCATTTT. The full variable domain, rest sourced from reference TRBV30 and TRBJ1-5, is SQTIHQWPATLVQPVGSPLSLECTVEGTSNPNLYWYRQAAGRGLQLLFYSVGIGQISSEVPQNLSASRPQDRQFILSSKKLLLSDSGFYLCAWSVRGTGFDQPQHFGDGTRLSIL.

V and J are TRBV11-2 and TRBJ2-7; no reliable D call. This CDR3 is 18 amino acids long. V was cut by 5 bases and J by 2 bases, with 25 bases left in between. Per the germline V gene, CDR1 is SGHAT and CDR2 is FQNNGV. CDR3 protein: CASSHTMLITPGPYEQYF. As DNA, the CDR3 is TGTGCCAGCAGCCACACGATGCTGATCACTCCAGGTCCCTACGAGCAGTACTTC.

The chain employs TRBV19 and TRBJ2-7, with 13 positions matching TRBD2. The germline gives CDR1 LNHDA, CDR2 SQIVND (reference sequence). The CDR3 has 16 residues. After removal of 4 bases from V and 3 bases from J, the junction contained 6 bases not matched to a gene. The DNA for the CDR3 is TGTGCCAGTAGTACCCTGCGACTAGCGGGAGGCTACGAGCAGTACTTC. Protein product: CASSTLRLAGGYEQYF.

The chain has TRBV5-1 and TRBJ2-2; possibly TRBD2 for D (5 bases). V was pared by 5 bases and J by 5 bases, with 10 bases between. The CDR3 spans 13 residues. Germline V gives CDR1 SGHRS, CDR2 YFSETQ. The CDR3 loop is CASRNTGTGELFF. CDR3 coding DNA: TGCGCCAGCAGGAACACGGGGACCGGGGAGCTGTTTTTT.

The chain carries TRBV5-1 and TRBJ2-3; no firm D call. Germline V CDR1 and CDR2: SGHRS, YFSETQ. Trimming took off 3 bases at V and 2 bases at J, with 13 bases between the two ends. CDR3 length equals 15 residues. The CDR3 DNA follows: TGCGCCAGCAGCTACAGCCGCGGTACCACAGATACGCAGTATTTT. Protein: CASSYSRGTTDTQYF.

This clone was counted between two and nine times. The gene calls are TRBV2 and TRBJ1-5; 7 nucleotides agree with TRBD1. With V trimmed by 4 bases and J by 4 bases, 7 bases remained unmatched. Germline V lookup: CDR1 SNHLY, CDR2 FYNNEI. CDR3 length: 15 residues. This CDR3 reads CASSVNRGGNQPQHF. The DNA for the CDR3 is TGTGCCAGCAGTGTTAACAGGGGAGGAAATCAGCCCCAGCATTTT.

The chain combines TRBV6-5 with TRBJ2-7, with D uncertain. V lost 6 bases and J 2 bases, leaving 17 bases between the germline ends. Germline CDR1 reads MNHEY; CDR2 reads SVGAGI. CDR3 length: 15 amino acids. The CDR3, as DNA: TGTGCCAGCAGCCATCTAGGCACAGTCCCCTACGAGCAGTACTTC. This translates into CASSHLGTVPYEQYF.

The rearrangement joins TRBV7-9 to TRBJ1-5; 10 bases agree with TRBD1. The germline gives CDR1 SEHNR, CDR2 FQNEAQ (reference sequence). J lost 7 bases, V lost 5 bases, and 8 bases had no gene match. The CDR3 totals 15 residues. The CDR3 DNA reads as TGTGCCAGCAGCCGACTCGGGACAGGGGTACAGCCCCAGCATTTT. Translating gives CASSRLGTGVQPQHF. The full variable domain, with the rest looked up from reference TRBV7-9 and TRBJ1-5, is DTGVSQNPRHKITKRGQNVTFRCDPISEHNRLYWYRQTLGQGPEFLTYFQNEAQLEKSRLLSDRFSAERPKGSFSTLEIQRTEQGDSAMYLCASSRLGTGVQPQHFGDGTRLSIL.